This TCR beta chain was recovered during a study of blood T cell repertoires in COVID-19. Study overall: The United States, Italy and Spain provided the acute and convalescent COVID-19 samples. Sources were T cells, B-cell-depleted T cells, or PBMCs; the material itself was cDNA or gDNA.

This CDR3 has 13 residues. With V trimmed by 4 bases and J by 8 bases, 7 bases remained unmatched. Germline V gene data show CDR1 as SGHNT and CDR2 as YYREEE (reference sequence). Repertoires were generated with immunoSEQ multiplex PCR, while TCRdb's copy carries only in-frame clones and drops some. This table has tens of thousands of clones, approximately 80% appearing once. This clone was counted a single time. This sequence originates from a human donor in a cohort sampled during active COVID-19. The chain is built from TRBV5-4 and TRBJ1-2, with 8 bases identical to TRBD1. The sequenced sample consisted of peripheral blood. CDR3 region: CASSLQGDWGYTF. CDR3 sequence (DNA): TGTGCCAGCAGCCTACAGGGGGATTGGGGCTACACCTTC. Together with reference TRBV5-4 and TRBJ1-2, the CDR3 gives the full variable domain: ETGVTQSPTHLIKTRGQQVTLRCSSQSGHNTVSWYQQALGQGPQFIFQYYREEENGRGNFPPRFSGLQFPNYSSELNVNALELDDSALYLCASSLQGDWGYTFGSGTRLTVV.